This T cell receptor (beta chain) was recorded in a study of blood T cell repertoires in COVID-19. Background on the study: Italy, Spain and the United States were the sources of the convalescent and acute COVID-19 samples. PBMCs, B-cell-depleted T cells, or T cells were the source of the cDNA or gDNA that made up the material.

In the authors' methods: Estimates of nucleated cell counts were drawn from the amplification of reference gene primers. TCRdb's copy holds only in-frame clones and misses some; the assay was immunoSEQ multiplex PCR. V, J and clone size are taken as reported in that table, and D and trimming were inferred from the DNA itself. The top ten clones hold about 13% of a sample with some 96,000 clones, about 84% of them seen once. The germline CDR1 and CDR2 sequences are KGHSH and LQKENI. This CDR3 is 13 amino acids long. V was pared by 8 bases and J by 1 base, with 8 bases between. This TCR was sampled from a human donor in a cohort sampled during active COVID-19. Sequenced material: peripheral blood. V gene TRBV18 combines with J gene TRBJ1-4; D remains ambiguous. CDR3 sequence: CASHRGTNEKLFF. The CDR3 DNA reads TGTGCCAGCCATCGGGGAACTAATGAAAAACTGTTTTTT.